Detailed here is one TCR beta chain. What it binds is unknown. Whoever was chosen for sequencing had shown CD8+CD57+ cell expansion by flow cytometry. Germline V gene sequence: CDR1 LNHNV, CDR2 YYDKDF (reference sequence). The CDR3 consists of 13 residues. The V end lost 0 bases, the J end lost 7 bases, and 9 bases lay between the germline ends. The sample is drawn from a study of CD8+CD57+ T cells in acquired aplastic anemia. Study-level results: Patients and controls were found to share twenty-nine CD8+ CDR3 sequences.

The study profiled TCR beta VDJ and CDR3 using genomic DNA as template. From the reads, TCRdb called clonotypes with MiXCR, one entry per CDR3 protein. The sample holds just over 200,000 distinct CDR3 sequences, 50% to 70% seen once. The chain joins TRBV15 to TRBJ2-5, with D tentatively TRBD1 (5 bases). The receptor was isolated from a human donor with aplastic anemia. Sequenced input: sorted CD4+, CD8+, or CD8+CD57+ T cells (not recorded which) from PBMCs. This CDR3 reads CATSRDYQGTQYF. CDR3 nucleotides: TGTGCCACCAGCAGAGATTATCAGGGGACCCAGTACTTC.